The present T cell receptor (beta chain) was sequenced within a study of blood T cell repertoires in COVID-19. In the study overall: Researchers got acute and convalescent COVID-19 samples from the United States, Italy and Spain. PBMCs, B-cell-depleted T cells, or T cells provided the cDNA or gDNA that made up the material.

The CDR3 contains 18 residues. After removal of 0 bases from V and 5 bases from J, the junction contained 15 bases not matched to a gene. Germline CDR1 reads SGHNT; CDR2 reads YYREEE (reference sequence). Generated by immunoSEQ multiplex PCR, the TCRdb table keeps only in-frame clones and is missing some. The sample includes 170,000 or so clones, 90% seen only once; the top ten take about 0.54%. The V gene is TRBV5-4, the J gene TRBJ1-1, with 8 bases aligning to TRBD1. Source material: peripheral blood. This TCR came from a man aged 45-60 years with acute or convalescent COVID-19. CDR3 nucleotide sequence: TGTGCCAGCAGCTTGGAGTCCCTACTGGGCAGGGGGCGGACTGAAGCTTTCTTT. Translated, it gives CASSLESLLGRGRTEAFF.